This TCR beta chain was identified during a study of T cell repertoires in ileal Crohn's disease. Germline V lookup: CDR1 MNHEY, CDR2 SVGAGI. The CDR3 totals 15 residues. Worth noting for this clone: At one of its ends the junction is not consistent with the germline gene, which may arise from a read error.

Repertoires were generated with immunoSEQ multiplex PCR, while TCRdb's copy carries only in-frame clones and drops some. The sample records 15,000 to 20,000 clones, 60% to 85% being singletons. Time point noted: inflamed ileum from the surgical specimen. The sequence was obtained from an adult with Crohn's disease. The chain uses TRBV6-5 and TRBJ2-3; perhaps D is TRBD1 or TRBD2 (6 bases each). Input material: ileal tissue. CDR3 nucleotides: TGTGCCAGCAGTTACTCGGGGGGCCGCACATATACGCAGTATTTT. It encodes CASSYSGGRTYTQYF.